This T cell receptor (beta chain) was captured in a study of Graves' ophthalmopathy and Graves' hyperthyroidism. Investigators amplified TCR beta CDR3 regions from RNA transcripts. First-round RT-PCR employed HTBI primers, with a second-round multiplex PCR after it. TCRdb reprocessed the multiplex PCR reads via MiXCR and lists one record per CDR3 protein. The table includes 660,000 or so distinct CDR3 sequences, 35% to 45% detected once. As for this clonotype: Germline is not matched at one junction end, which may reflect a read error.

This CDR3 is built from 12 residues. The germline CDR1 and CDR2 sequences are SNHLY and FYNNEI. This sequence was found in an adult man with Graves' ophthalmopathy. V is TRBV2 and J is TRBJ2-7; maybe TRBD2 (6 bases). What was sequenced was peripheral blood. The CDR3 protein is CASSAGPSGVPF. The CDR3 bases are TGTGCCAGCAGCGCGGGGCCATCGGGGGTTCCCTTC.